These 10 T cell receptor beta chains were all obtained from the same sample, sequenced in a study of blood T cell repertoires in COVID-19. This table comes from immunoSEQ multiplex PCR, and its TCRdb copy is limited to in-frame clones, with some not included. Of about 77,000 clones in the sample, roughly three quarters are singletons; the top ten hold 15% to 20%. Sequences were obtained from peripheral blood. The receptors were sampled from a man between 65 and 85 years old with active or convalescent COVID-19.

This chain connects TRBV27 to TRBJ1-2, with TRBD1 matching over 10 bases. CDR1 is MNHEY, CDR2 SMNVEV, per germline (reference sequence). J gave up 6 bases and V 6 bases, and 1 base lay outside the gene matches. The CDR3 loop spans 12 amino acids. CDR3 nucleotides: TGTGCCAGCAGAGACAGGGGGCATGGCTACACCTTC. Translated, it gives CASRDRGHGYTF.

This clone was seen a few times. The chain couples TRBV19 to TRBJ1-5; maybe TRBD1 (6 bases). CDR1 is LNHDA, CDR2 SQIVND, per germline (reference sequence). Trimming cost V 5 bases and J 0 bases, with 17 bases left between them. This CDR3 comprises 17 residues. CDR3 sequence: CASSGGDTPYSNQPQHF. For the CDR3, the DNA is TGTGCCAGTAGTGGGGGGGACACCCCATATAGCAATCAGCCCCAGCATTTT.

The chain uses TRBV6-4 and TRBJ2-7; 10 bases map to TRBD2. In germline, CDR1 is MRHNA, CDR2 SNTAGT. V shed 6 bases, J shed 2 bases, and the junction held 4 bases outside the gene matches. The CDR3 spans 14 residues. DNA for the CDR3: TGTGCCAGCAGAACGAGCGGGGGGGCCTACGAGCAGTACTTC. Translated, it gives CASRTSGGAYEQYF.

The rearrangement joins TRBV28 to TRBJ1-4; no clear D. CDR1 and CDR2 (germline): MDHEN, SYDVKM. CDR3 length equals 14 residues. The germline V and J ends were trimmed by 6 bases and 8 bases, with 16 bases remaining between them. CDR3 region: CASSSRHEEEKLFF. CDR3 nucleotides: TGTGCCAGCAGCTCACGGCATGAGGAGGAAAAACTGTTTTTT.

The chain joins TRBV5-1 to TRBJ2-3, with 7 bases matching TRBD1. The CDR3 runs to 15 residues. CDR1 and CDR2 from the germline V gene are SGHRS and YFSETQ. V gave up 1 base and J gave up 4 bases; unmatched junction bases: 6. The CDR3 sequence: CASSLTGELSDTQYF. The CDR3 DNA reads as TGCGCCAGCAGCTTGACAGGGGAATTGTCAGATACGCAGTATTTT.

The CDR3 sequence: CASSQRIAGGYNEQFF. The CDR3 DNA reads TGTGCCAGCAGCCAACGTATAGCGGGGGGGTACAATGAGCAGTTCTTC. This chain connects TRBV5-4 to TRBJ2-1; 11 bases agree with TRBD2. Germline CDR1 SGHNT, CDR2 YYREEE (reference sequence). V lost 4 bases to trimming and J lost 4 bases; unmatched junction nucleotides: 7. CDR3 length: 16 amino acids.

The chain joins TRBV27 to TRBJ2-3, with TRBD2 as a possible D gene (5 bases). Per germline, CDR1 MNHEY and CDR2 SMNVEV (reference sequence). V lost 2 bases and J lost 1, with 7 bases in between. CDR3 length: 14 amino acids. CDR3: CASSLGSGTDTQYF. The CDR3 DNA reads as TGTGCCAGCAGTTTAGGTAGCGGCACAGATACGCAGTATTTT.

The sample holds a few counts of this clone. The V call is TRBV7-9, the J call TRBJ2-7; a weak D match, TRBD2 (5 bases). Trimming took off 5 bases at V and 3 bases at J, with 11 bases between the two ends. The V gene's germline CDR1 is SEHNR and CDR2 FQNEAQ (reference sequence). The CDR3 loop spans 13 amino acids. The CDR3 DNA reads TGTGCCAGCAGCCTCCCCAGCGGCTACGAGCAGTACTTC. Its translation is CASSLPSGYEQYF.

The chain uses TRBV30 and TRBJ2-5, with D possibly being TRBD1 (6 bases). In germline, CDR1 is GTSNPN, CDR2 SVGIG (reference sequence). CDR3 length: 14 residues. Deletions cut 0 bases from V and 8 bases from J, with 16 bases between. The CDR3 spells CAWSVGGFKRTQYF. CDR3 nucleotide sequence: TGTGCCTGGAGTGTAGGGGGATTCAAGAGAACCCAGTACTTC.

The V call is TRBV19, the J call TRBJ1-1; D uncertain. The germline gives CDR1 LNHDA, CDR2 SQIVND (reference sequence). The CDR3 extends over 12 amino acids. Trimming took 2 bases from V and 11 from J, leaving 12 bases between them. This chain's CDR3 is CASSIMEGTAFF. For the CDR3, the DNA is TGTGCCAGTAGTATAATGGAGGGAACGGCTTTCTTT.